This T cell receptor (beta chain) is drawn from a study of T-cell reconstitution after alpha-beta-depleted transplantation in children. This clonotype came up many times. What it binds is not known. Study-wide points: Where some patients showed high TCRbeta diversity at day 60, it came from recipient T cells and thymic progenitors that had survived. By about two months after transplant, alpha-beta T cells reportedly arose from several hundred graft clones that had expanded. Counts and diversity of T cells one year after transplant came mostly from newly produced T cells.

V gave up 1 base and J gave up 15 bases, with 16 bases separating them. This CDR3 comprises 12 residues. Germline CDR1 DFQATT, CDR2 SNEGSKA (reference sequence). This sample's TCRbeta library carried unique molecular identifier barcodes. TCRdb reprocessed the PCR reads via MiXCR and lists one record per CDR3 protein. The data contain approximately 170,000 distinct CDR3 sequences, over 8.5% of them singletons. The material was PBMCs, obtained before TCRalphabeta/CD19-depleted stem cell transplant. The sequence came from a boy aged 2 to 9 with acute myeloid leukemia, due to receive a stem cell transplant. The gene calls are TRBV20-1 and TRBJ2-1; weak D call: TRBD1 (8 bases). The CDR3 nucleotides read TGCAGTGCTAGAGCTAACAGGGGGGGAGGGTTCTTC. This translates into CSARANRGGGFF.